These 5 T cell receptor beta chains were sequenced from one sample in a study of shared clonotypes between healthy human individuals (dated by TCRdb to 2020 to 2021). Receptor amplification or capture employed the immunoSEQ multiplex PCR assay. As stored in TCRdb, this immuneACCESS dataset retains in-frame rearrangements with V and J assigned. A fraction of the clones does not appear; measured against another copy, unresolved V genes explain less than half of the discrepancy, and the remainder lacks a known reason. The sample contains about 2 million clones, 95% of them found a single time. The top ten clones comprise around 0.13% of the sample. The source material was naive CD4+ T cells sorted from blood. What the cell subset or site label conveys for this sample: CD45RA+ positively selected. Receptors were obtained from a young man in good health.

As concerns this clone: A read error is possible here, since a much larger clone lies one base away. This specimen includes other DNA sequences encoding the same CDR3. The chain joins TRBV5-1 to TRBJ1-5; D is perhaps TRBD1 (6 bases). Trimming took off 0 bases at V and 4 bases at J, with 11 bases between the two ends. The CDR3 spans 15 residues. Germline lookup yields CDR1 SGHRS and CDR2 YFSETQ. Written as DNA, the CDR3 is TGCGCCAGCAGCTTGGAGGGGGATAGGAATCAGCCCCAGCATTTT. This gives the protein CASSLEGDRNQPQHF. The whole variable domain, filled in from reference TRBV5-1 and TRBJ1-5, reads KAGVTQTPRYLIKTRGQQVTLSCSPISGHRSVSWYQQTPGQGLQFLFEYFSETQRNKGNFPGRFSGRQFSNSRSEMNVSTLELGDSALYLCASSLEGDRNQPQHFGDGTRLSIL.

The chain has TRBV29-1 and TRBJ1-4, with D unresolved. V was trimmed by 6 bases and J by 0 bases, leaving 11 bases between them. Per the germline V gene, CDR1 is SQVTM and CDR2 is ANQGSEA. This CDR3 is built from 14 residues. This chain's CDR3 is CSVIPGTTNEKLFF. The CDR3 DNA reads TGCAGCGTCATACCGGGAACAACTAATGAAAAACTGTTTTTT.

The gene calls are TRBV28 and TRBJ1-2; the match to TRBD1 covers 8 bases. Germline CDR1 MDHEN, CDR2 SYDVKM. Trimming cost V 6 bases and J 4 bases; bases outside gene matches: 10. The CDR3 spans 15 residues. The CDR3 DNA reads as TGTGCCAGCAGCCCCCATGACAGGGGCCGCTATGGCTACACCTTC. The encoded protein is CASSPHDRGRYGYTF.

This sequence joins TRBV18 and TRBJ2-5; 7 bases agree with TRBD2. J was trimmed by 2 bases and V by 0 bases; bases with no gene match: 6. This CDR3 comprises 16 residues. CDR1 is KGHSH and CDR2 is LQKENI in the germline V gene. The CDR3 DNA sequence: TGTGCCAGCTCACCACCCAATAGCGGGCGACAAGAGACCCAGTACTTC. This gives the protein CASSPPNSGRQETQYF.

The rearrangement uses TRBV6-5 and TRBJ2-6, with D perhaps matching TRBD1 (5 bases). Trimming cost V 2 bases and J 1 base, with 9 bases left between them. The germline V gene has CDR1 MNHEY and CDR2 SVGAGI. The CDR3 is 16 residues long. The CDR3 loop reads CASSYGRGSGANVLTF. The DNA for the CDR3 is TGTGCCAGCAGTTACGGTAGGGGATCTGGGGCCAACGTCCTGACTTTC.